This record covers a single T cell receptor beta chain. This sample was taken from a study of T cell responses to AZD1222 COVID-19 vaccine. TCRdb keeps only in-frame clones here, not all; method: immunoSEQ multiplex PCR. In the table there are under 170,000 clones, 80% to 95% of which are singletons. This clonotype was obtained from an adult who received the AZD1222 COVID-19 vaccine. The source material was peripheral blood, sampled 28 days after the second AZD1222 dose.

The CDR3 sequence is CASRVRQGGTGELFF. As DNA, the CDR3 is TGTGCCAGCAGAGTACGTCAGGGCGGAACCGGGGAGCTGTTTTTT. This chain links TRBV6-5 with TRBJ2-2; TRBD1 is a possible D gene (5 bases). The CDR3 is made up of 15 amino acids. V lost 6 bases and J lost 5, with 16 bases in between. Germline V gives CDR1 MNHEY, CDR2 SVGAGI.